This is a list of T cell receptor beta chains from one sample in a study of blood T cell repertoires in COVID-19. The assay was immunoSEQ multiplex PCR, and TCRdb's table has in-frame clones only and misses some. The table records tens of thousands of clones, approximately 90% of them present only once. Sequencing was done on a sample of peripheral blood. Every receptor here comes from a man older than 75 with acute or convalescent COVID-19. The CDR3 runs from the conserved cysteine through the conserved F or W. Fields, in order: J gene, V gene, clone size, CDR3 protein. Size is omitted from some rows. Given values are once, few, many or a class for expanded clones.

J gene: TRBJ1-5; V gene: TRBV6-2/TRBV6-3; clone size: few; CDR3 protein: CASRYTGLQPQHF
J gene: TRBJ2-5; V gene: TRBV11-2; clone size: -; CDR3 protein: CASSLRSRGGQETQYF
J gene: TRBJ1-5; V gene: TRBV2; clone size: -; CDR3 protein: CASKQLNQPQHF
J gene: TRBJ2-2; V gene: TRBV5-4; clone size: -; CDR3 protein: CASSLAADRQTGELFF
J gene: TRBJ2-1; V gene: TRBV6-6; clone size: -; CDR3 protein: CASSYRQDVYNEQFF
J gene: TRBJ1-2; V gene: TRBV5-4; clone size: -; CDR3 protein: CASSVPMGATNYGYTF
J gene: TRBJ1-3; V gene: TRBV7-8; clone size: -; CDR3 protein: CASSGLIGNTIYF
J gene: TRBJ1-2; V gene: TRBV18; clone size: -; CDR3 protein: CASSRGQDRVVYGYTF
J gene: TRBJ2-7; V gene: TRBV25-1; clone size: -; CDR3 protein: CASSDPSGGTSYEQYF
J gene: TRBJ1-3; V gene: TRBV18; clone size: -; CDR3 protein: CASSPSQGVYGNTIYF
J gene: TRBJ1-5; V gene: TRBV6-4; clone size: -; CDR3 protein: CASSEEGGGNQPQHF
J gene: TRBJ2-2; V gene: TRBV5-6; clone size: -; CDR3 protein: CASSLKGGVGGELFF
J gene: TRBJ1-1; V gene: TRBV14; clone size: once; CDR3 protein: CASSQNSRVAAFF
J gene: TRBJ2-7; V gene: TRBV5-1; clone size: -; CDR3 protein: CASSVGLSLQYEQYF
J gene: TRBJ2-5; V gene: TRBV25-1; clone size: -; CDR3 protein: CASSSGGAGETQYF
J gene: TRBJ2-7; V gene: TRBV9; clone size: -; CDR3 protein: CASSRDYRTYEQYF
J gene: TRBJ1-3; V gene: TRBV6-1; clone size: -; CDR3 protein: CASSEETGGGNTIYF
J gene: TRBJ1-1; V gene: TRBV6-5; clone size: -; CDR3 protein: CASKKGQLNTEAFF
J gene: TRBJ2-7; V gene: TRBV18; clone size: -; CDR3 protein: CASSLKYEQYF
J gene: TRBJ1-3; V gene: TRBV5-4; clone size: -; CDR3 protein: CASSLRGGSGNTIYF
J gene: TRBJ1-2; V gene: TRBV29-1; clone size: once; CDR3 protein: CSVDFRDYYGYTF
J gene: TRBJ2-7; V gene: TRBV9; clone size: -; CDR3 protein: CASSVGAASSYEQYF
J gene: TRBJ2-1; V gene: TRBV2; clone size: once; CDR3 protein: CASSEAASGGDEQFF
J gene: TRBJ2-7; V gene: TRBV12-3/TRBV12-4; clone size: -; CDR3 protein: CASSPSGGYEQYF
J gene: TRBJ2-3; V gene: TRBV12-3/TRBV12-4; clone size: -; CDR3 protein: CASSNSRGTQYF
J gene: TRBJ2-5; V gene: TRBV14; clone size: -; CDR3 protein: CASGEHLGAQETQYF
J gene: TRBJ2-6; V gene: TRBV7-8; clone size: -; CDR3 protein: CASSLGRRQSSGANVLTF